A single sample gave rise to the 14 T cell receptor beta chains below, sequenced in a study of spatial heterogeneity in lung cancer. One entry per CDR3 protein results from TCRdb running MiXCR on the 5' RACE reads. The sample includes around 63,000 distinct CDR3 sequences, 7% to 10% seen only once; the top ten take approximately 15%. Time point meaning: sample taken at primary tumor resection. In each case, whole RNA from tumor, nontumor lung or frozen PBMC was sequenced unsorted. Specimen: PBMCs, collected at surgery. The source is a female donor with early-stage non-small cell lung cancer.

The chain joins TRBV20-1 to TRBJ2-5; D is possibly TRBD2 (6 bases). The length of the CDR3 is 15 residues. With 3 bases removed from V and 4 bases from J, the gap between germline ends came to 18 bases. The germline V gene encodes CDR1 DFQATT and CDR2 SNEGSKA (reference sequence). The CDR3 DNA is TGCAGTGCTAGGCGGGGCAGCTCCCCTTTAGAGACCCAGTACTTC. Translated: CSARRGSSPLETQYF.

This clonotype was observed a few times. This rearrangement joins TRBV5-1 to TRBJ2-7, with TRBD1 matching over 9 bases. The CDR3 is 15 residues long. Germline V gene data show CDR1 as SGHRS and CDR2 as YFSETQ. Germline trimming cut 2 bases from V and 4 bases from J; bases unmatched to any gene: 7. The CDR3 DNA is TGCGCCAGCAGCTTCGAGGGACAGGGCTTGTACGAGCAGTACTTC. This gives the protein CASSFEGQGLYEQYF.

There are many counts of this clonotype. The chain is built from TRBV12-3 or TRBV12-4 and TRBJ1-2; D ambiguous. The CDR3 has 12 amino acids. With 5 bases removed from V and 6 bases from J, the gap between germline ends came to 10 bases. The CDR3 DNA is TGTGCCAGCAGTCCTCTCAGTAATGGCTACACCTTC. Translated, it gives CASSPLSNGYTF.

This clonotype was detected many times. This rearrangement joins TRBV2 to TRBJ1-5; 10 bases agree with TRBD1. The CDR3 has 17 amino acids. The germline gives CDR1 SNHLY, CDR2 FYNNEI. With V trimmed by 4 bases and J by 3 bases, 9 bases remained unmatched. CDR3 sequence: CASSGGRGTGVNQPQHF. Written as DNA, the CDR3 is TGTGCCAGCAGTGGTGGCCGGGGGACAGGGGTCAATCAGCCCCAGCATTTT.

This clonotype was seen only a few times. In DNA form, the CDR3 reads TGCAGTGCTAGAGGTGGTCGCGGCTCCTACAATGAGCAGTTCTTC. It is translated as CSARGGRGSYNEQFF. The chain couples TRBV20-1 to TRBJ2-1; D unclear. The germline V and J ends were trimmed by 1 base and 0 bases, with 10 bases remaining between them. The germline CDR1 and CDR2 sequences are DFQATT and SNEGSKA (reference sequence). The CDR3 consists of 15 residues.

This clonotype was observed at least ten times. The chain joins TRBV5-1 to TRBJ2-6; tentatively, D is TRBD1 (6 bases). V was pared by 7 bases and J by 0 bases, with 14 bases between. Germline assignment: CDR1 SGHRS and CDR2 YFSETQ. The CDR3 is 16 amino acids. CDR3 residues: CASRETGLSGANVLTF. The CDR3 DNA sequence: TGCGCCAGCCGTGAGACAGGCCTCTCTGGGGCCAACGTCCTGACTTTC.

This clonotype has just a few counts. This chain connects TRBV7-2 to TRBJ2-6; D is perhaps TRBD1 (6 bases). This CDR3 region has 18 residues. Trimming left V 1 base short and J 2 bases short, with 15 bases between. Germline V gene lookup returns CDR1 SGHTA and CDR2 FQGNSA. CDR3 region: CASSLVLGAGAGANVLTF. CDR3 bases: TGTGCCAGCAGCTTAGTCTTGGGGGCGGGCGCTGGGGCCAACGTCCTGACTTTC.

V usage is TRBV3-1 and J usage is TRBJ2-5, with D unclear. Trimming removed 2 bases from V and 5 bases from J, with 9 bases in between. Germline V lookup: CDR1 LGHDT, CDR2 YNNKEL (reference sequence). This CDR3 contains 13 residues. CDR3 coding DNA: TGTGCCAGCAGCCAACTAGGGAAGGAGACCCAGTACTTC. Residues: CASSQLGKETQYF.

Remarks on this clonotype: At one end, the junction sequence differs from germline, possibly due to a read error. V and J are TRBV27 and TRBJ1-4; D may be TRBD1 (5 bases). Per germline, CDR1 MNHEY and CDR2 SMNVEV (reference sequence). The CDR3 runs 20 residues. CDR3 bases: TGTCCCAGCAGTCCAAGCTCCCCGGCTCTTATCGGAGGGGCTAATGAAAAACTGTTTTTT. Its translation is CPSSPSSPALIGGANEKLFF.

This clonotype came up many times. V is TRBV20-1 and J is TRBJ1-5, with a possible D match to TRBD1 (5 bases). The CDR3 spans 14 residues. Trimming left V 6 bases short and J 4 bases short, with 16 bases between. Germline V lookup: CDR1 DFQATT, CDR2 SNEGSKA (reference sequence). CDR3 amino acids: CSATPGTGNQPQHF. CDR3 coding DNA: TGCAGTGCAACCCCCGGGACGGGGAATCAGCCCCAGCATTTT.

This clonotype has just a few counts. The rearrangement joins TRBV4-2 to TRBJ1-5; TRBD1 might be the D (5 bases). CDR3 length: 15 amino acids. Trimming shortened V by 3 bases and J by 6 bases, and 15 bases separated the two germline ends. The germline V gene has CDR1 LGHNA and CDR2 YNFKEQ. The CDR3 reads CASSQDPGQPQPQHF. The CDR3 bases are TGTGCCAGCAGCCAGGATCCAGGGCAGCCTCAGCCCCAGCATTTT.

At least ten counts were recorded for this clonotype. The rearrangement uses TRBV3-1 and TRBJ2-2; D unclear. The CDR3 totals 13 residues. CDR1 is LGHDT, CDR2 YNNKEL, per germline (reference sequence). V lost 1 base to trimming and J lost 6 bases, with 6 bases between them. CDR3 coding DNA: TGTGCCAGCAGCCAAGGGAGAGCCGGGGAGCTGTTTTTT. This codes for CASSQGRAGELFF.

The table lists this clonotype with a few counts. This chain uses TRBV5-1 with TRBJ2-3, with 7 bases matching TRBD1. Looked up from germline, CDR1 is SGHRS and CDR2 is YFSETQ. V trimming: 4 bases; J trimming: 0 bases; junction bases outside the gene matches: 5. This CDR3 has 15 amino acids. This CDR3 reads CASSGIQGSTDTQYF. DNA of the CDR3: TGCGCCAGCAGCGGAATACAGGGGAGCACAGATACGCAGTATTTT. Full variable domain (remainder filled in from reference TRBV5-1 and TRBJ2-3): KAGVTQTPRYLIKTRGQQVTLSCSPISGHRSVSWYQQTPGQGLQFLFEYFSETQRNKGNFPGRFSGRQFSNSRSEMNVSTLELGDSALYLCASSGIQGSTDTQYFGPGTRLTVL.

CDR3 sequence reads: CASSTRTSGKETQYF. Here the CDR3 DNA reads TGTGCCAGCAGTACCCGGACTAGCGGAAAAGAGACCCAGTACTTC. The chain joins TRBV6-5 to TRBJ2-5; 10 bases agree with TRBD2. This CDR3 contains 15 residues. Germline V CDR1 and CDR2: MNHEY, SVGAGI. Trimming cost V 5 bases and J 3 bases; bases outside gene matches: 6.